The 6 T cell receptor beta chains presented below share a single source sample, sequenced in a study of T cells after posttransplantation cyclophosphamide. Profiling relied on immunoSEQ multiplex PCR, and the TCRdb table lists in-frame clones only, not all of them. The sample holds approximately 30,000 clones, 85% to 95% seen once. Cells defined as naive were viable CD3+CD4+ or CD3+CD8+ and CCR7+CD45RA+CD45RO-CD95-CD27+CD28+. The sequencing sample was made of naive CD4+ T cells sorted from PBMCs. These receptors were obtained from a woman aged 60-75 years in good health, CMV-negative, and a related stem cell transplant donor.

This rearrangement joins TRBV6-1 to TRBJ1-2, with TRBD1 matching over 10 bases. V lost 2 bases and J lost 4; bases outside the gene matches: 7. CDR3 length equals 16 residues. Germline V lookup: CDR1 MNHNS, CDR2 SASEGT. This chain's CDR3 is CASSESGTGEGYGYTF. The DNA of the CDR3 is TGTGCCAGCAGTGAATCGGGGACAGGGGAGGGCTATGGCTACACCTTC.

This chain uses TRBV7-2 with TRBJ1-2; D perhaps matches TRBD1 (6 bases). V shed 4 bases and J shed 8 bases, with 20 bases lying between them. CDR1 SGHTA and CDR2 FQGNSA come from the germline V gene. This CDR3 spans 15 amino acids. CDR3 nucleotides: TGTGCCAGCAGCTCGGTGACAGGCTCGTTTAGAGGCTACACCTTC. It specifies CASSSVTGSFRGYTF. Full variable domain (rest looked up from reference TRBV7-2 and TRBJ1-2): GAGVSQSPSNKVTEKGKDVELRCDPISGHTALYWYRQSLGQGLEFLIYFQGNSAPDKSGLPSDRFSAERTGGSVSTLTIQRTQQEDSAVYLCASSSVTGSFRGYTFGSGTRLTVV.

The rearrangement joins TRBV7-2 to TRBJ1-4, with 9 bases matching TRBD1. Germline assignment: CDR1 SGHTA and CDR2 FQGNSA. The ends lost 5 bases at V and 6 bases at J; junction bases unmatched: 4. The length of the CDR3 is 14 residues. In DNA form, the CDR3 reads TGTGCCAGCAGCACCACAGGGGGCCATGAAAAACTGTTTTTT. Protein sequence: CASSTTGGHEKLFF.

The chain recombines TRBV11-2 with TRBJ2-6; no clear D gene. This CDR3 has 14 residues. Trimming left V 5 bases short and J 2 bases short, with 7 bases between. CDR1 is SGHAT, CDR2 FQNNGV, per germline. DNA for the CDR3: TGTGCCAGCAGCCCTACTACTGGGGCCAACGTCCTGACTTTC. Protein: CASSPTTGANVLTF.

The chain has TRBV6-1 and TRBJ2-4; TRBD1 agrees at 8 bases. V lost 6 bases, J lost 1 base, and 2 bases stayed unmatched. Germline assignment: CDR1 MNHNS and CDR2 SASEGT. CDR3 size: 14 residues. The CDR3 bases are TGTGCCAGCAGAACAGGGGGTGCCAAAAACATTCAGTACTTC. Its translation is CASRTGGAKNIQYF.

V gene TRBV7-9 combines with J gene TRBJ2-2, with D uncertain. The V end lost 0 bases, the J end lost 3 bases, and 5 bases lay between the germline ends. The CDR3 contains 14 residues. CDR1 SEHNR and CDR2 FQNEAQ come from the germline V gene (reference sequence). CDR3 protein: CASSLAGDTGELFF. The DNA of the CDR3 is TGTGCCAGCAGCTTAGCAGGAGACACCGGGGAGCTGTTTTTT.